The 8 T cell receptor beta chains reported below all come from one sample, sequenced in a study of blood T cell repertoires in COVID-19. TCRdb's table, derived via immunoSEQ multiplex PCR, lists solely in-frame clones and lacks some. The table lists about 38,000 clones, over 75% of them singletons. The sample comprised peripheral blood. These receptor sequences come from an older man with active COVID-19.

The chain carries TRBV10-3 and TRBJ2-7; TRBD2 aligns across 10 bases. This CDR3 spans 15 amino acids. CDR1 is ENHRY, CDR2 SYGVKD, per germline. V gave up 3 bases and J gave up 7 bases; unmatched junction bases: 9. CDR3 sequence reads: CAISEKREGRGEQYF. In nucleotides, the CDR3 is TGTGCCATCAGTGAAAAGCGGGAGGGCCGAGGGGAGCAGTACTTC.

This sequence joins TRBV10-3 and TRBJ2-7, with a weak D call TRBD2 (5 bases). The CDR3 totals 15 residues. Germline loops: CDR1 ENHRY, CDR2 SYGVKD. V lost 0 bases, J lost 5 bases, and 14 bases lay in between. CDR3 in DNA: TGTGCCATCAGTGAGTCTGAGACCGGGAACCACGAGCAGTACTTC. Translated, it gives CAISESETGNHEQYF.

CDR3 bases: TGTGCCAGCAGCCCACAAAGCGGTGCCGGAGATACGCAGTATTTT. Translating gives CASSPQSGAGDTQYF. The genes are TRBV7-3 and TRBJ2-3; the D gene is possibly TRBD2 (5 bases). CDR1 SGHTA and CDR2 FQGTGA come from the germline V gene. The CDR3 has 15 amino acids. The ends were cut back, 5 bases at V and 5 bases at J, with 17 bases in the middle.

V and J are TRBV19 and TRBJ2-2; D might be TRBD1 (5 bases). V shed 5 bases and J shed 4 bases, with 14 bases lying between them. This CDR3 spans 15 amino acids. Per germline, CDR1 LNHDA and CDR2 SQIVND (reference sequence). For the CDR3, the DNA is TGTGCCAGTAGTGCGTTGACAGTATCCACCGGGGAGCTGTTTTTT. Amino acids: CASSALTVSTGELFF.

The CDR3 reads CASSPRRGLTEAFF. The CDR3 DNA is TGTGCCAGCTCACCACGCAGGGGGCTCACTGAAGCTTTCTTT. The V gene is TRBV18, the J gene TRBJ1-1, with 8 bases matching TRBD1. This CDR3 comprises 14 residues. Trimming removed 1 base from V and 4 bases from J; junction bases left unmatched: 2. The germline V gene encodes CDR1 KGHSH and CDR2 LQKENI.

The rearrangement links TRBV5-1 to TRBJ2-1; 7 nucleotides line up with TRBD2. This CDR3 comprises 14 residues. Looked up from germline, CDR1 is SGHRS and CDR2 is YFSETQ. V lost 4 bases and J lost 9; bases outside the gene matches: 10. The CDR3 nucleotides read TGCGCCAGCAGCCCAGGACTAGTGTCCGGTGAGCAGTTCTTC. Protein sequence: CASSPGLVSGEQFF.

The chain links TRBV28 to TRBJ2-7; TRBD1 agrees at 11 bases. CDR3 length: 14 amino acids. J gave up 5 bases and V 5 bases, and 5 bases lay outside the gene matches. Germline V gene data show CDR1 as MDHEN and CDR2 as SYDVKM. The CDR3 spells CASSGGQGAHEQYF. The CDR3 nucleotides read TGTGCCAGCAGTGGCGGACAGGGGGCCCACGAGCAGTACTTC.

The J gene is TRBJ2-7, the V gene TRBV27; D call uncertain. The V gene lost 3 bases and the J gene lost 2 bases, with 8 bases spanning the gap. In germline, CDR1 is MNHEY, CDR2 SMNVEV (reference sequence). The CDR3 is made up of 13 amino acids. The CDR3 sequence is CASSFRYPYEQYF. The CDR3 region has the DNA TGTGCCAGCAGTTTTAGATACCCCTACGAGCAGTACTTC.